This T cell receptor (beta chain) came from a study of cytomegalovirus exposure and HLA in healthy donors. Study findings and constraints: The study assumed roughly uniform donor sequencing depth for presence/absence analyses. Earlier analysis found most TCR beta V segments productive about 90% or about 30% of the time.

Among the donors, all were healthy bone marrow donors. The CDR3 runs 15 residues. V lost 0 bases, J lost 0 bases, and 5 bases lay in between. Per germline, CDR1 SEHNR and CDR2 FQNEAQ (reference sequence). PCR amplification relied on 60 Vbeta primers (plus 13 Jbeta primers). In the authors' workflow: Per a later analysis, the number of unique TCR beta chains was some 82 million, of which around 9.9 million were shared. Some clones are missing from TCRdb's copy, which holds only in-frame ones; the method was immunoSEQ multiplex PCR. That table gives V, J and clone size, and the DNA gave D and trimming. Altogether over 85,000 clones are present, around three quarters being singletons, with the ten largest covering roughly 1.2%. In regard to this clone: The antigen remains unidentified.

The clonotype comes from a woman between 25 and 40 years old in good health and CMV-seronegative. Sample: PBMCs. The chain carries TRBV7-9 and TRBJ1-4; no definite D call. The CDR3 coding sequence is TGTGCCAGCAGCTTAGCGTCTGCAACTAATGAAAAACTGTTTTTT. This gives the protein CASSLASATNEKLFF.